This entry concerns a single TCR beta chain. Profiled with immunoSEQ multiplex PCR; TCRdb holds only in-frame clones, not every one. The table records 150,000 to 250,000 clones, over 60% of them present only once. The sample comes from a study of cytotoxic CD8 clonotypes in ibrutinib-treated CLL. The CDR3 length is 15 residues. J gave up 8 bases and V 2 bases, and 11 bases lay outside the gene matches. Per germline, CDR1 GTSNPN and CDR2 SVGIG (reference sequence). This TCR was sampled from a human donor with chronic lymphocytic leukemia. The source was PBMCs, collected after 24 months of ibrutinib treatment. The V gene is TRBV30, the J gene TRBJ1-4, with 7 bases aligning to TRBD1. The CDR3 spells CAWSRDRGVREKLFF. The CDR3 region has the DNA TGTGCCTGGAGTAGGGACAGAGGGGTCAGGGAAAAACTGTTTTTT.